The 30 T cell receptor beta chains below all came from one sample that was sequenced in a study of blood T cell repertoires in COVID-19. Sequenced by immunoSEQ multiplex PCR; TCRdb stores in-frame clones only, minus some. The sample shows around 260,000 clones, about 89% of them seen only once. The sample was peripheral blood. Every receptor here comes from a man aged 30 to 45 with acute or convalescent COVID-19.

This clone was seen only once. The V call is TRBV12-3 or TRBV12-4, the J call TRBJ1-2, with D possibly matching TRBD1 (6 bases). Trimming stripped 5 bases from V and 8 bases from J, with 12 bases between. The CDR3 length is 12 residues. The CDR3 protein is CASSPQGWGYTF. In DNA form, the CDR3 reads TGTGCCAGCAGTCCCCAGGGGTGGGGCTACACCTTC.

The chain combines TRBV5-1 with TRBJ2-7, with D possibly being TRBD1 (6 bases). V lost 2 bases and J lost 5, with 14 bases in between. CDR3 size: 14 residues. CDR1 SGHRS and CDR2 YFSETQ come from the germline V gene. CDR3 protein: CASSLQGLPDEQYF. CDR3 bases: TGCGCCAGCAGCTTACAGGGCCTCCCGGACGAGCAGTACTTC.

This clone has only a few counts. J is TRBJ1-1 and V is TRBV19; 7 bases fit TRBD1. Germline CDR1 LNHDA, CDR2 SQIVND (reference sequence). Trimming removed 6 bases from V and 1 base from J; junction bases left unmatched: 5. The CDR3 length is 14 residues. Here the CDR3 DNA reads TGTGCCAGTAGCGTACAGGGGCAGAACACTGAAGCTTTCTTT. Its translation is CASSVQGQNTEAFF.

The chain carries TRBV30 and TRBJ2-3; 9 bases fit TRBD2. CDR3 length equals 14 residues. Germline values: CDR1 GTSNPN, CDR2 SVGIG (reference sequence). Trimming took 4 bases from V and 3 from J; bases not matched to a gene: 5. CDR3 region: CAWTSGELTDTQYF. CDR3 coding DNA: TGTGCCTGGACTAGCGGGGAATTGACAGATACGCAGTATTTT.

The chain recombines TRBV28 with TRBJ2-2; D is undetermined. Per the germline V gene, CDR1 is MDHEN and CDR2 is SYDVKM. V was shortened by 9 bases and J by 5 bases, with 10 bases between the two germline ends. The CDR3 has 12 residues. The CDR3 nucleotides read TGTGCCAGGTACGAGGCAACCGGGGAGCTGTTTTTT. It specifies CARYEATGELFF.

The chain links TRBV5-1 to TRBJ2-2; 9 bases match TRBD2. There are 16 residues in the CDR3. CDR1 and CDR2 (germline): SGHRS, YFSETQ. The V segment lost 0 bases and the J segment 5 bases; nucleotides outside the gene matches: 5. In DNA form, the CDR3 reads TGCGCCAGCAGCTTGGCCCCGACTAGCGGTACCGGGGAGCTGTTTTTT. It specifies CASSLAPTSGTGELFF.

The chain carries TRBV18 and TRBJ1-3, with 8 bases fitting TRBD1. Germline loops: CDR1 KGHSH, CDR2 LQKENI. Trimming at V came to 5 bases and at J to 1 base, leaving 4 bases not matched to a gene. The CDR3 has 15 residues. Here the CDR3 DNA reads TGTGCCAGCTCAAACCGGGACAGGTCTGGAAACACCATATATTTT. It translates to CASSNRDRSGNTIYF.

This sequence joins TRBV28 and TRBJ2-7; 11 bases agree with TRBD1. This CDR3 region has 15 residues. V lost 8 bases, J lost 5 bases, and 11 bases stayed unmatched. CDR1 and CDR2 (germline): MDHEN, SYDVKM. CDR3 loop: CASGVPGQGGDEQYF. The CDR3 bases are TGTGCCAGCGGAGTCCCGGGACAGGGGGGGGACGAGCAGTACTTC.

V and J are TRBV30 and TRBJ1-5; maybe TRBD1 (5 bases). The germline V gene encodes CDR1 GTSNPN and CDR2 SVGIG (reference sequence). Trimming took off 0 bases at V and 4 bases at J, with 7 bases between the two ends. The CDR3 runs to 13 residues. This CDR3 reads CAWSVQENQPQHF. CDR3 DNA sequence: TGTGCCTGGAGTGTACAGGAGAATCAGCCCCAGCATTTT.

This sequence joins TRBV3-1 (or the pseudogene TRBV3-2) and TRBJ1-2, with 8 nucleotides matching TRBD1. V was clipped by 1 base and J by 8 bases; unmatched bases: 3. The CDR3 consists of 13 residues. Looked up from germline, CDR1 is LGHDT and CDR2 is YNNKEL (reference sequence). CDR3 protein: CASSQGTGRGYTF. DNA of the CDR3: TGTGCCAGCAGCCAAGGGACAGGGAGAGGCTACACCTTC.

The rearrangement uses TRBV5-8 and TRBJ2-1; 7 bases match TRBD2. Trimming cost V 4 bases and J 5 bases; bases outside gene matches: 12. The CDR3 is 16 amino acids. Germline loops: CDR1 SGHTS, CDR2 YDEGEE. This CDR3 reads CASSDLSGWNHNEQFF. Written as DNA, the CDR3 is TGTGCCAGCAGCGATCTTAGCGGGTGGAACCACAATGAGCAGTTCTTC.

The chain couples TRBV28 to TRBJ2-3; TRBD2 might be the D (5 bases). In germline, CDR1 is MDHEN, CDR2 SYDVKM. The CDR3 loop spans 18 amino acids. V was trimmed by 5 bases and J by 5 bases, leaving 26 bases between them. The CDR3 DNA sequence: TGTGCCAGCAGTCCTTCCGGGCCGGGGTTGGGCCGGGGAGATACGCAGTATTTT. Its protein product is CASSPSGPGLGRGDTQYF.

J is TRBJ2-2 and V is TRBV15; tentatively, D is TRBD2 (6 bases). Germline loops: CDR1 LNHNV, CDR2 YYDKDF (reference sequence). CDR3 length: 16 amino acids. V was pared by 1 base and J by 4 bases, with 13 bases between. This CDR3 reads CATSRAYGGSTGELFF. DNA for the CDR3: TGTGCCACCAGCAGAGCATACGGGGGATCCACCGGGGAGCTGTTTTTT.

V and J are TRBV30 and TRBJ1-6; weak D call: TRBD1 (5 bases). Germline V lookup: CDR1 GTSNPN, CDR2 SVGIG (reference sequence). CDR3 size: 14 residues. With 4 bases removed from V and 10 bases from J, the gap between germline ends came to 17 bases. In nucleotides, the CDR3 is TGTGCCTGGACGTTGCAGGGTGCACGATCACCCCTCCACTTT. Residues: CAWTLQGARSPLHF.

The table lists this clone with a count of one. V usage is TRBV12-3 or TRBV12-4 and J usage is TRBJ1-1; D is uncertain. This CDR3 comprises 13 residues. V shed 6 bases and J shed 0 bases, with 8 bases lying between them. The DNA of the CDR3 is TGTGCCAGCAGGGCCATTCTGAACACTGAAGCTTTCTTT. Its protein product is CASRAILNTEAFF.

The chain has TRBV7-9 and TRBJ2-5, with 7 positions matching TRBD2. This CDR3 region has 16 residues. CDR1 SEHNR and CDR2 FQNEAQ come from the germline V gene (reference sequence). J was trimmed by 0 bases and V by 3 bases; bases with no gene match: 7. The CDR3 DNA reads as TGTGCCAGCAGCTTCCCGGGGACTACATACCAAGAGACCCAGTACTTC. Amino acid sequence: CASSFPGTTYQETQYF.

This chain links TRBV4-2 with TRBJ1-4; 8 positions agree with TRBD1. This CDR3 region has 15 residues. The V gene's germline CDR1 is LGHNA and CDR2 YNFKEQ. J lost 7 bases, V lost 5 bases, and 9 bases had no gene match. This CDR3 reads CASSTRQGSGEKLFF. CDR3 coding DNA: TGTGCCAGCAGCACCCGACAGGGGTCGGGTGAAAAACTGTTTTTT.

The V and J genes are TRBV7-8 and TRBJ1-6; D ambiguous. Trimming stripped 4 bases from V and 8 bases from J, with 9 bases between. Germline V CDR1 and CDR2: SGHVS, FQNEAQ. The CDR3 contains 13 residues. CDR3 DNA sequence: TGTGCCAGCAGCTGGGCCGGGGATTCACCCCTCCACTTT. It translates to CASSWAGDSPLHF.

The chain has TRBV7-9 and TRBJ2-1; 12 positions match TRBD2. Trimming at V came to 3 bases and at J to 10 bases, leaving 7 bases not matched to a gene. This CDR3 is 15 amino acids long. CDR1 is SEHNR and CDR2 is FQNEAQ in the germline V gene (reference sequence). The CDR3 nucleotides are TGTGCCAGCAGCTTCCGGACTAGCGGGAATGGGGAGCAGTTCTTC. Amino acids: CASSFRTSGNGEQFF. Supplemented by reference TRBV7-9 and TRBJ2-1, the full variable domain reads DTGVSQNPRHKITKRGQNVTFRCDPISEHNRLYWYRQTLGQGPEFLTYFQNEAQLEKSRLLSDRFSAERPKGSFSTLEIQRTEQGDSAMYLCASSFRTSGNGEQFFGPGTRLTVL.

The chain is built from TRBV6-4 and TRBJ1-2, with 9 bases lining up with TRBD1. Per germline, CDR1 MRHNA and CDR2 SNTAGT. The J segment lost 4 bases and the V segment lost 5 bases, leaving 11 bases of the junction unmatched. The CDR3 spans 16 residues. The CDR3 loop is CASSNQGTGNIYGYTF. The CDR3 DNA follows: TGTGCCAGCAGTAACCAAGGGACAGGGAACATCTATGGCTACACCTTC.

This sequence joins TRBV7-9 and TRBJ2-7; 8 positions match TRBD1. Germline CDR1 and CDR2: SEHNR and FQNEAQ (reference sequence). This CDR3 is 13 amino acids long. The V segment lost 6 bases and the J segment 7 bases; nucleotides outside the gene matches: 8. CDR3 in amino acids: CASSPGQGGEQYF. The CDR3 DNA reads as TGTGCCAGCAGTCCCGGACAGGGCGGTGAGCAGTACTTC.

The rearrangement joins TRBV13 to TRBJ2-3; D is perhaps TRBD2 (5 bases). V was cut by 6 bases and J by 1 base, with 8 bases left in between. The CDR3 is 13 residues long. Germline V gene lookup returns CDR1 PRHDT and CDR2 FYEKMQ (reference sequence). The chain's CDR3 is CASRPEGTDTQYF. The CDR3 nucleotides are TGTGCCAGCAGGCCGGAGGGCACAGATACGCAGTATTTT.

CDR3 sequence: CASSVLGQGYYGYTF. The CDR3, as DNA: TGTGCCAGCAGCGTTCTCGGACAGGGGTACTATGGCTACACCTTC. V gene TRBV6-5 combines with J gene TRBJ1-2, with 9 bases that match TRBD1. CDR3 length: 15 residues. V lost 6 bases, J lost 3 bases, and 8 bases stayed unmatched. In germline, CDR1 is MNHEY, CDR2 SVGAGI.

Only one count was recorded for this clone. This chain uses TRBV7-9 with TRBJ2-1; 8 nucleotides agree with TRBD1. The CDR3 covers 13 residues. The ends lost 4 bases at V and 8 bases at J; junction bases unmatched: 4. Germline CDR1 SEHNR, CDR2 FQNEAQ (reference sequence). The CDR3 DNA reads TGTGCCAGCAGCTACGGACAGGGAGATGAGCAGTTCTTC. Translated: CASSYGQGDEQFF.

The genes are TRBV29-1 and TRBJ1-5, with 7 bases fitting TRBD1. V shed 4 bases and J 0 bases; nucleotides not matched to a gene: 21. Germline CDR1 SQVTM, CDR2 ANQGSEA. The length of the CDR3 is 20 residues. CDR3 sequence (DNA): TGCAGCGTTGGAAGTGGCAGAGACAGGGTAGAGGGATCTAGCAATCAGCCCCAGCATTTT. It encodes CSVGSGRDRVEGSSNQPQHF.

The chain joins TRBV19 to TRBJ1-5; a possible D gene is TRBD1 (6 bases). This CDR3 comprises 16 residues. With 5 bases removed from V and 5 bases from J, the gap between germline ends came to 19 bases. CDR1 is LNHDA, CDR2 SQIVND, per germline (reference sequence). CDR3 residues: CASSRSGQFLYQPQHF. In DNA form, the CDR3 reads TGTGCCAGTAGTCGTTCCGGACAGTTCCTTTATCAGCCCCAGCATTTT.

V usage is TRBV9 and J usage is TRBJ2-1, with TRBD2 identical over 9 bases. This CDR3 contains 15 residues. The V and J ends lost 3 bases and 5 bases, in that order; junction bases with no gene match: 6. Germline assignment: CDR1 SGDLS and CDR2 YYNGEE. This CDR3 reads CASSGNGGGDNEQFF. The CDR3 DNA follows: TGTGCCAGCAGCGGGAACGGCGGGGGGGACAATGAGCAGTTCTTC.

J is TRBJ2-7 and V is TRBV5-4; 9 nucleotides line up with TRBD1. The trim removed 4 bases at V and 0 bases at J, leaving 5 bases unmatched. Germline CDR1 SGHNT, CDR2 YYREEE (reference sequence). The length of the CDR3 is 15 residues. The CDR3 is CASSAGTGSSYEQYF. The CDR3 DNA reads TGTGCCAGCAGCGCCGGGACAGGGAGCTCCTACGAGCAGTACTTC.

The genes are TRBV5-1 and TRBJ2-7; the D is unclear. The ends were cut back, 0 bases at V and 2 bases at J, with 12 bases in the middle. The germline V gene encodes CDR1 SGHRS and CDR2 YFSETQ. The CDR3 runs to 15 residues. CDR3 sequence (DNA): TGCGCCAGCAGCTTGGCCTATGGCAGCGCCTACGAGCAGTACTTC. Its translation: CASSLAYGSAYEQYF.

Only one count was recorded for this clone. The chain recombines TRBV5-5 with TRBJ1-6, with a weak D call TRBD1 (5 bases). Germline assignment: CDR1 SGHKS and CDR2 YYEKEE (reference sequence). V was pared by 0 bases and J by 6 bases, with 13 bases between. This CDR3 region has 16 residues. In DNA form, the CDR3 reads TGTGCCAGCAGCTTGGTCTTAGGGGTTTTTAATTCACCCCTCCACTTT. Its translation: CASSLVLGVFNSPLHF. Together with reference TRBV5-5 and TRBJ1-6, the CDR3 gives the full variable domain: DAGVTQSPTHLIKTRGQQVTLRCSPISGHKSVSWYQQVLGQGPQFIFQYYEKEERGRGNFPDRFSARQFPNYSSELNVNALLLGDSALYLCASSLVLGVFNSPLHFGNGTRLTVT.